The 2 T cell receptor beta chains reported below all come from one sample, sequenced in a study of early T cells in non-severe SARS-CoV-2 infection. One entry per CDR3 protein, called by TCRdb with MiXCR from the 5' RACE reads. The table shows tens of thousands of distinct CDR3 sequences, with approximately 15% occurring only once. The sample in question was whole blood, obtained at baseline. The receptors here all came from an adult who was a healthcare worker with PCR-confirmed SARS-CoV-2 infection or an uninfected control (not recorded which).

This rearrangement joins TRBV28 to TRBJ2-2, with D uncertain. Looked up from germline, CDR1 is MDHEN and CDR2 is SYDVKM. The germline V and J ends were trimmed by 11 bases and 2 bases, with 12 bases remaining between them. The CDR3 length is 13 residues. The CDR3 DNA is TGTGCCGGAAGAAGGAGAAACACCGGGGAGCTGTTTTTT. It yields the protein CAGRRRNTGELFF.

The genes are TRBV6-2 or TRBV6-3 and TRBJ2-1, with 9 bases matching TRBD1. The CDR3 has 17 amino acids. CDR1 and CDR2 (germline): MNHEY, SVGEGT. The J segment lost 1 base and the V segment lost 5 bases, leaving 9 bases of the junction unmatched. The CDR3 DNA follows: TGTGCCAGCAGTCGACCCCCCGGGACAGGGTCCTACAATGAGCAGTTCTTC. It encodes CASSRPPGTGSYNEQFF.